This T cell receptor (beta chain) was observed in a study of regulatory T cells in long-lasting Graves disease. Study information: Freshly diagnosed Graves' patients had used antithyroid drugs for under 3 months.

Stated time point: newly diagnosed GD, antithyroid drugs for less than 3 months. Preparation of the TCR library used RNA extracted from PBMCs. iRepertoire HTBI primers and Arm-PCR of CDR3 regions built TCR beta libraries. In the study's own analysis: Across the samples, identification revealed fewer than 75 TRBV and over 12 TRBJ segments. TCRdb used MiXCR to reprocess the multiplex PCR reads, holding one entry per CDR3 protein. For this entry, the V and J calls and clone size follow TCRdb and not the study's own pipeline. In the table there are roughly 380,000 distinct CDR3 sequences, 16% of which are singletons. Deletions cut 0 bases from V and 8 bases from J, with 12 bases between. Germline V gives CDR1 SGHRS, CDR2 YFSETQ. CDR3 length equals 15 residues. This sample also belongs to another study, concerning T cells in Graves' hyperthyroidism and ophthalmopathy. That work states: In the first-round RT-PCR of the TCR CDR3, the HTBI primer set was used.

Sample: peripheral blood mononuclear cells (PBMCs), taken at new diagnosis, from a patient treated with antithyroid drugs. V and J are TRBV5-1 and TRBJ1-6; D gene ambiguous. This receptor was obtained from a man aged 35-49 years with Graves disease. The CDR3 DNA sequence: TGCGCCAGCAGCTTGGAGCCCGCCAACGATTCACCCCTCCACTTT. It specifies CASSLEPANDSPLHF.